The 12 T cell receptor beta chains below were found in one sample sequenced in a study of OX40 agonist ivuxolimab in advanced cancers. Measured with immunoSEQ multiplex PCR; TCRdb has only the in-frame clones, and not every one. The table lists 55,000 to 85,000 clones, roughly 88% of them singletons, with under 3.5% in the top ten. The material was CD4+ or CD8+ T cells sorted from blood, obtained in a trial of the OX40 agonist ivuxolimab. The receptors originated from an adult with an advanced solid tumor such as melanoma, head and neck, liver or kidney cancer.

The chain joins TRBV11-2 to TRBJ1-2, with D maybe TRBD1 (5 bases). The germline CDR1 and CDR2 sequences are SGHAT and FQNNGV. The CDR3 is 13 residues long. Between the trimmed V and J ends, which lost 5 bases and 7 bases, there was a span of 14 bases. The DNA of the CDR3 is TGTGCCAGCAGCCACAGGCGCGCGGGTGGCTACACCTTC. Residues: CASSHRRAGGYTF.

This sequence joins TRBV19 and TRBJ2-3, with 7 bases fitting TRBD1. Trimming cost V 3 bases and J 7 bases; bases outside gene matches: 7. CDR3 size: 14 residues. In germline, CDR1 is LNHDA, CDR2 SQIVND (reference sequence). CDR3 nucleotides: TGTGCCAGTAGTATTCCGACAGGGCGACATACGCAGTATTTT. The encoded protein is CASSIPTGRHTQYF.

The chain joins TRBV7-9 to TRBJ1-1, with D perhaps TRBD1 (5 bases). V lost 10 bases to trimming and J lost 3 bases, with 18 bases between them. Germline values: CDR1 SEHNR, CDR2 FQNEAQ (reference sequence). CDR3 size: 14 residues. The DNA of the CDR3 is TGTGCCACCCAGGGTGTTAATTCGTACACTGAAGCTTTCTTT. Its translation: CATQGVNSYTEAFF.

The V and J genes are TRBV2 and TRBJ1-1; D uncertain. With 6 bases removed from V and 6 bases from J, the gap between germline ends came to 20 bases. The CDR3 is made up of 15 amino acids. Germline assignment: CDR1 SNHLY and CDR2 FYNNEI. The CDR3 DNA follows: TGTGCCAGCAGCGCTAACCTGGGAACTTTATCTGAAGCTTTCTTT. Translated: CASSANLGTLSEAFF.

This sequence joins TRBV4-1 and TRBJ2-5, with D possibly being TRBD1 or TRBD2 (6 bases each). Trimming took off 1 base at V and 4 bases at J, with 22 bases between the two ends. Germline values: CDR1 MGHRA, CDR2 YSYEKL. The CDR3 runs to 18 residues. The CDR3 reads CASSQAHQRLGGLETQYF. In nucleotides, the CDR3 is TGCGCCAGCAGCCAAGCTCACCAAAGACTAGGGGGATTAGAGACCCAGTACTTC.

The chain combines TRBV11-2 with TRBJ2-3, with no clear D. The CDR3 runs 13 residues. Germline V lookup: CDR1 SGHAT, CDR2 FQNNGV. Deletions cut 5 bases from V and 3 bases from J, with 9 bases between. CDR3 loop: CASSLFRTDTQYF. In nucleotides, the CDR3 is TGTGCCAGCAGCCTCTTTCGGACAGATACGCAGTATTTT.

The CDR3 spells CASSPGRGAREGAETQYF. The DNA for the CDR3 is TGTGCCAGCAGCCCCGGCAGGGGGGCAAGGGAGGGAGCGGAGACCCAGTACTTC. The chain recombines TRBV9 with TRBJ2-5, with D tentatively TRBD1 or TRBD2 (7 bases each). The CDR3 extends over 18 amino acids. Germline CDR1 reads SGDLS; CDR2 reads YYNGEE. V gave up 4 bases and J gave up 5 bases, with 27 bases separating them.

The CDR3 DNA follows: TGTGCCAGCAGCTTAGGTTGGTCGGATGGCTACACCTTC. It specifies CASSLGWSDGYTF. This chain links TRBV6-5 with TRBJ1-2; D not certain. With 6 bases removed from V and 6 bases from J, the gap between germline ends came to 14 bases. The length of the CDR3 is 13 residues. Germline values: CDR1 MNHEY, CDR2 SVGAGI.

V and J are TRBV6-6 and TRBJ1-2, with D possibly matching TRBD1 (6 bases). Germline CDR1 reads MNHNY; CDR2 reads SVGAGI (reference sequence). The CDR3 contains 13 residues. Trimming pared 2 bases from V and 4 bases from J, leaving 8 bases between. The CDR3 nucleotides read TGTGCCAGCAGTTACGAGGACAGCTATGGCTACACCTTC. Amino acids: CASSYEDSYGYTF.

The chain uses TRBV25-1 and TRBJ1-1; maybe TRBD1 (5 bases). Trimming left V 4 bases short and J 0 bases short, with 12 bases between. Per germline, CDR1 MGHDK and CDR2 SYGVNS. The CDR3 spans 15 residues. The CDR3 DNA reads TGTGCCAGCAGTGCCCTGACGGACATGAACACTGAAGCTTTCTTT. Its protein product is CASSALTDMNTEAFF.

This chain connects TRBV30 to TRBJ1-6; D is unresolved. Germline V gene sequence: CDR1 GTSNPN, CDR2 SVGIG (reference sequence). The V and J ends lost 0 bases and 3 bases respectively, with 9 bases between them. The CDR3 has 15 residues. CDR3 bases: TGTGCCTGGAGTGTACTGGCCGACTATAATTCACCCCTCCACTTT. It yields the protein CAWSVLADYNSPLHF.

This clone was seen a handful of times. The chain combines TRBV11-2 with TRBJ1-2; D call uncertain. V gave up 2 bases and J gave up 4 bases, with 11 bases separating them. This CDR3 spans 14 amino acids. Looked up from germline, CDR1 is SGHAT and CDR2 is FQNNGV. The CDR3, as DNA: TGTGCCAGCAGCTTAAGTGGGAATGGCTATGGCTACACCTTC. Protein: CASSLSGNGYGYTF.